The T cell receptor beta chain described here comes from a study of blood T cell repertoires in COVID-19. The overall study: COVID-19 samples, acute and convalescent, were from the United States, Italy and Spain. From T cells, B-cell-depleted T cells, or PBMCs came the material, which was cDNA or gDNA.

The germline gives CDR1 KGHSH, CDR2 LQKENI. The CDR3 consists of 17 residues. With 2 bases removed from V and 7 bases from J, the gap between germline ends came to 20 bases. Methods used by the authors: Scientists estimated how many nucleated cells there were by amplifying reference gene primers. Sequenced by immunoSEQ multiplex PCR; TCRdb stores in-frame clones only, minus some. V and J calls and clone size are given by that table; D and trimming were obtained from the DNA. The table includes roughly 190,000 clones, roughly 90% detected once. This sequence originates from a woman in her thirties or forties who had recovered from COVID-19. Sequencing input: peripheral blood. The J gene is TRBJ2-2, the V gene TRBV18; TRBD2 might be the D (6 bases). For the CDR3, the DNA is TGTGCCAGCTCACCAGTCGGAACGGGACTCATGGGCGGGGAGCTGTTTTTT. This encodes CASSPVGTGLMGGELFF.